The present TCR beta chain was sequenced within a study of T-cell memory formation after mild COVID-19. The V gene lost 3 bases and the J gene lost 1 base, with 10 bases spanning the gap. The CDR3 spans 15 residues. CDR1 and CDR2 (germline): SGHRS, YFSETQ. TCR alpha and TCR beta cDNA libraries carrying sample barcodes and UMIs were produced by 5'RACE using constant-segment primers. MiXCR was run by TCRdb on the 5' RACE reads, yielding one entry per CDR3 protein. The table records roughly 150,000 distinct CDR3 sequences, over 10% of them present only once. In its sample, this clonotype was seen once. The sequence derives from a man between 18 and 29 years old who had mild COVID-19 (a few samples of this study predate the infection). Cell type and time point are not known. This chain links TRBV5-1 with TRBJ2-2; no definite D call. What was sequenced was PBMCs or a T cell subset sorted from them (not recorded which). The CDR3 DNA reads as TGCGCCAGCAGCTCCGTACCGCAGAACACCGGGGAGCTGTTTTTT. This encodes CASSSVPQNTGELFF. The full variable domain, in which reference TRBV5-1 and TRBJ2-2 provide the parts outside the CDR3, is KAGVTQTPRYLIKTRGQQVTLSCSPISGHRSVSWYQQTPGQGLQFLFEYFSETQRNKGNFPGRFSGRQFSNSRSEMNVSTLELGDSALYLCASSSVPQNTGELFFGEGSRLTVL.